These 26 T cell receptor beta chains were all obtained from the same sample, sequenced in a study of cytomegalovirus exposure and HLA in healthy donors. PCR employed 60 Vbeta and 13 Jbeta primers. Using immunoSEQ multiplex PCR, the repertoire was profiled, and TCRdb retains in-frame clones only, with some absent. Of over 95,000 clones listed, around 66% are singletons. Source material: PBMCs. These TCRs come from a man aged 18 to 30 in good health and CMV-seropositive.

This chain links TRBV7-9 with TRBJ1-2, with D possibly TRBD1 on 5 matching bases. From germline, CDR1 is SEHNR and CDR2 FQNEAQ (reference sequence). The CDR3 runs 16 residues. Between the trimmed V and J ends, which lost 2 bases and 4 bases, there was a span of 17 bases. This CDR3 is CASSLPQGKPPYGYTF. The DNA of the CDR3 is TGTGCCAGCAGCTTACCCCAGGGCAAACCCCCCTATGGCTACACCTTC.

This clone was seen a few times. V is TRBV7-9 and J is TRBJ2-7, with TRBD2 as a possible D gene (6 bases). In germline, CDR1 is SEHNR, CDR2 FQNEAQ (reference sequence). V lost 5 bases and J lost 0, with 17 bases in between. This CDR3 has 16 amino acids. CDR3 nucleotide sequence: TGTGCCAGCAGCATTACCGGGACTTGGAGCTCCTACGAGCAGTACTTC. Its translation is CASSITGTWSSYEQYF.

This clone was observed once. The chain combines TRBV4-1 with TRBJ2-2; TRBD2 matches 16 bases. The ends lost 1 base at V and 6 bases at J; junction bases unmatched: 5. Germline V lookup: CDR1 MGHRA, CDR2 YSYEKL. This CDR3 region has 18 residues. The chain's CDR3 is CASSQGGLAGGRAGELFF. The DNA of the CDR3 is TGCGCCAGCAGCCAAGGGGGACTAGCGGGGGGGCGGGCCGGGGAGCTGTTTTTT.

This clone was seen a few times. The chain carries TRBV5-1 and TRBJ2-3; 8 nucleotides align to TRBD1. The length of the CDR3 is 14 residues. J gave up 6 bases and V 3 bases, and 6 bases lay outside the gene matches. Germline V gene sequence: CDR1 SGHRS, CDR2 YFSETQ. For the CDR3, the DNA is TGCGCCAGCAGCTCTGGACAGGGATTGGATACGCAGTATTTT. Translating gives CASSSGQGLDTQYF.

The chain joins TRBV5-1 to TRBJ2-7; perhaps TRBD2 as D (5 bases). Between the trimmed V and J ends, which lost 0 bases and 2 bases, there was a span of 9 bases. The CDR3 runs 14 residues. Germline assignment: CDR1 SGHRS and CDR2 YFSETQ. The CDR3 DNA reads as TGCGCCAGCAGCTTGGACCGGGGAGCCTACGAGCAGTACTTC. Its protein is CASSLDRGAYEQYF.

Remarks on this clone: One end of the junction fails to match germline, which may point to a read error. This sample also contains other DNA sequences that code for the same CDR3. The chain couples TRBV27 to TRBJ1-2; possible D gene TRBD1, 5 bases. The germline V gene encodes CDR1 MNHEY and CDR2 SMNVEV (reference sequence). The CDR3 length is 15 residues. The CDR3 is CASSSLSTAGYGYTF. The CDR3 coding sequence is TGTGCCAGTAGTTCACTATCAACCGCAGGGTACGGCTACACCTTC.

The rearrangement uses TRBV28 and TRBJ1-2; D is uncertain. CDR3 length: 13 amino acids. Germline lookup yields CDR1 MDHEN and CDR2 SYDVKM. The V end was cut by 3 bases, the J end by 2 bases, with 7 bases between. The CDR3, as DNA: TGTGCCAGCAGTTTTTACATCAACTATGGCTACACCTTC. Translating gives CASSFYINYGYTF.

This chain uses TRBV6-6 with TRBJ1-5; tentative D call: TRBD1 (5 bases). CDR1 MNHNY and CDR2 SVGAGI come from the germline V gene (reference sequence). Trimming stripped 6 bases from V and 6 bases from J, with 15 bases between. CDR3 length: 14 amino acids. Here the CDR3 reads CASRVLAGGQPQHF. CDR3 coding DNA: TGTGCCAGCAGGGTACTTGCGGGGGGTCAGCCCCAGCATTTT.

As DNA, the CDR3 is TGCAGCGTTGAAAAGGTGGGGGGGTCTAATGAGCAGTTCTTC. Translating gives CSVEKVGGSNEQFF. The chain recombines TRBV29-1 with TRBJ2-1, with 7 bases fitting TRBD2. The CDR3 is 14 residues long. V trimming: 2 bases; J trimming: 7 bases; junction bases outside the gene matches: 8. Germline V gives CDR1 SQVTM, CDR2 ANQGSEA.

This rearrangement joins TRBV6-4 to TRBJ2-3; 10 nucleotides agree with TRBD1. Germline-derived CDR1 and CDR2 are MRHNA and SNTAGT. The CDR3 spans 15 residues. With V trimmed by 10 bases and J by 4 bases, 11 bases remained unmatched. CDR3 loop: CATHRQGAVADTQYF. CDR3 nucleotide sequence: TGTGCCACCCACCGACAGGGGGCTGTAGCAGATACGCAGTATTTT.

The J gene is TRBJ2-1, the V gene TRBV14, with 8 bases that match TRBD1. The CDR3 is 14 amino acids. From germline, CDR1 is SGHDN and CDR2 FVKESK. Losses at the gene ends were 5 bases for V and 4 bases for J; bases not matched to a gene: 4. The chain's CDR3 is CASSGTGLYNEQFF. The CDR3 DNA sequence: TGTGCCAGCAGCGGGACAGGCCTTTACAATGAGCAGTTCTTC.

The chain couples TRBV11-3 to TRBJ1-2; TRBD1 is a possible D gene (5 bases). Trimming shortened V by 1 base and J by 8 bases, and 11 bases separated the two germline ends. CDR3 length: 13 amino acids. Germline V CDR1 and CDR2: SGHNT, YENEEA. CDR3 sequence: CASSLGRSGGYTF. In nucleotides, the CDR3 is TGTGCCAGCAGCTTAGGACGGTCAGGGGGCTACACCTTC.

This chain connects TRBV10-3 to TRBJ1-2, with no clear D. The CDR3 is 13 amino acids. The V gene lost 2 bases and the J gene lost 3 bases, with 7 bases spanning the gap. The germline V gene has CDR1 ENHRY and CDR2 SYGVKD. The CDR3 loop is CAISENTDYGYTF. The CDR3 DNA reads TGTGCCATCAGTGAGAATACAGACTATGGCTACACCTTC.

V is TRBV9 and J is TRBJ2-1, with a weak D call TRBD1 (6 bases). Trimming took off 7 bases at V and 2 bases at J, with 16 bases between the two ends. The CDR3 spans 15 residues. CDR1 SGDLS and CDR2 YYNGEE come from the germline V gene. CDR3 region: CASGKEQGPYNEQFF. The CDR3 bases are TGTGCCAGCGGTAAGGAACAGGGCCCCTACAATGAGCAGTTCTTC.

The rearrangement uses TRBV6-5 and TRBJ1-1; 8 nucleotides match TRBD1. This CDR3 has 16 amino acids. After removal of 1 base from V and 3 bases from J, the junction contained 7 bases not matched to a gene. Germline CDR1 MNHEY, CDR2 SVGAGI. DNA for the CDR3: TGTGCCAGCAGTTACTTTAAGACAGGGGTAGACACTGAAGCTTTCTTT. Translating it yields CASSYFKTGVDTEAFF.

This clone turned up a few times. The V and J genes are TRBV19 and TRBJ2-5; D is undetermined. Between the trimmed V and J ends, which lost 4 bases and 0 bases, there was a span of 6 bases. The length of the CDR3 is 13 residues. The V gene's germline CDR1 is LNHDA and CDR2 SQIVND (reference sequence). The CDR3 protein is CASSSQYQETQYF. DNA of the CDR3: TGTGCCAGTAGTAGTCAGTACCAAGAGACCCAGTACTTC.

The chain recombines TRBV6-5 with TRBJ1-1; 9 bases map to TRBD1. This CDR3 spans 15 amino acids. Trimming at V came to 3 bases and at J to 2 bases, leaving 4 bases not matched to a gene. Looked up from germline, CDR1 is MNHEY and CDR2 is SVGAGI. CDR3 bases: TGTGCCAGCAGTTATCGGGGACAGGGCAACACTGAAGCTTTCTTT. This gives the protein CASSYRGQGNTEAFF.

This clone was seen only a few times. The rearrangement uses TRBV27 and TRBJ1-2; 9 bases align to TRBD1. With 10 bases clipped from V and 2 bases from J, the junction kept 5 bases outside the gene matches. CDR3 length: 13 residues. Germline lookup yields CDR1 MNHEY and CDR2 SMNVEV (reference sequence). The CDR3 DNA reads TGTGCCACCCGCGACAGGGGGAACTATGGCTACACCTTC. Amino acid sequence: CATRDRGNYGYTF.

The sample holds a few counts of this clone. The chain recombines TRBV9 with TRBJ1-2; maybe TRBD1 (6 bases). CDR1 and CDR2 (germline): SGDLS, YYNGEE. The V and J ends lost 3 bases and 4 bases respectively, with 16 bases between them. The CDR3 is 15 amino acids. The CDR3 DNA sequence: TGTGCCAGCAGCGCCCCTACCGGGACAACCTATGGCTACACCTTC. Translating gives CASSAPTGTTYGYTF.

CDR3 sequence: CASSRLNEKLFF. CDR3 sequence (DNA): TGTGCCAGCAGCCGTCTAAATGAAAAACTGTTTTTT. V gene TRBV6-5 combines with J gene TRBJ1-4, with D unresolved. CDR1 MNHEY and CDR2 SVGAGI come from the germline V gene. V dropped 6 bases and J dropped 5 bases, with 7 bases sitting between them. This CDR3 has 12 amino acids.

The chain combines TRBV6-4 with TRBJ1-1, with 9 bases lining up with TRBD1. The germline V gene encodes CDR1 MRHNA and CDR2 SNTAGT. Trimming cost V 6 bases and J 0 bases; bases outside gene matches: 5. CDR3 size: 15 residues. The CDR3: CASRGQGGMNTEAFF. In DNA form, the CDR3 reads TGTGCCAGCAGGGGACAGGGAGGAATGAACACTGAAGCTTTCTTT.

The rearrangement joins TRBV30 to TRBJ2-5; tentatively, D is TRBD2 (5 bases). The CDR3 extends over 15 amino acids. Germline V gene sequence: CDR1 GTSNPN, CDR2 SVGIG (reference sequence). V lost 0 bases to trimming and J lost 3 bases, with 14 bases between them. The CDR3 DNA is TGTGCCTGGAGTGTACGGCGGACTCTCAAAGAGACCCAGTACTTC. This gives the protein CAWSVRRTLKETQYF.

The chain combines TRBV5-1 with TRBJ1-2; D call uncertain. Per germline, CDR1 SGHRS and CDR2 YFSETQ. The CDR3 contains 15 residues. Trimming removed 7 bases from V and 4 bases from J, with 20 bases in between. The CDR3, as DNA: TGCGCCAGCTACCCCGGAGACTTCTCAACCTATGGCTACACCTTC. It specifies CASYPGDFSTYGYTF.

This sequence joins TRBV2 and TRBJ1-1, with TRBD1 matching over 8 bases. The CDR3 length is 13 residues. In germline, CDR1 is SNHLY, CDR2 FYNNEI. Germline trimming cut 10 bases from V and 3 bases from J; bases unmatched to any gene: 7. The CDR3 loop reads CAIDRGRHTEAFF. The CDR3, as DNA: TGTGCCATCGACAGGGGCAGGCACACTGAAGCTTTCTTT.

This clone has more than one count but fewer than ten. This chain joins TRBV9 and TRBJ2-3, with 9 bases aligning to TRBD2. The V gene end was trimmed by 4 bases and the J gene end by 5 bases; junction bases not matched to a gene: 11. This CDR3 comprises 16 residues. Germline CDR1 SGDLS, CDR2 YYNGEE. The CDR3 DNA reads as TGTGCCAGCAGCCCTCGACCGCGGGGGGGTGGAGATACGCAGTATTTT. Amino acids: CASSPRPRGGGDTQYF.

The genes are TRBV19 and TRBJ1-5; 11 bases agree with TRBD1. The CDR3 has 14 residues. From germline, CDR1 is LNHDA and CDR2 SQIVND (reference sequence). V shed 4 bases, J shed 9 bases, and the junction held 5 bases outside the gene matches. CDR3 sequence (DNA): TGTGCCAGTAGTAGGGACAGGGGGAGGGGGCCCCAGCATTTT. This gives the protein CASSRDRGRGPQHF.